A selection of T cell receptor beta chains follows, all from one sample in a study of blood T cell repertoires in COVID-19. TCRdb's table, derived via immunoSEQ multiplex PCR, lists solely in-frame clones and lacks some. The sample yields 180,000 or so clones, approximately 90% seen once. What was sequenced was peripheral blood. The origin of the receptors is a man younger than 35 with acute or convalescent COVID-19. CDR3s include the opening cysteine and the closing phenylalanine or tryptophan. A D gene is named only where the DNA matches it firmly. Clone size appears in some rows only: once, few, many, or a class for an expanded clone.

D,size,J,V,DNA,CDR3
NA,NA,TRBJ2-3,TRBV7-8,TGTGCCAGCAGCTTAGATGGGGACTCCTTATCTAGCACAGATACGCAGTATTTT,CASSLDGDSLSSTDTQYF
NA,NA,TRBJ1-2,TRBV3-1/TRBV3-2,TGTGCCAGCAGCCAAGACCTGAACTATGGCTACACCTTC,CASSQDLNYGYTF
TRBD2,once,TRBJ2-2,TRBV30,TGTGCCAGTGGATCCGCTAGCGGGGGGGCCCTGACCGGGGAGCTGTTTTTT,CASGSASGGALTGELFF
NA,NA,TRBJ1-1,TRBV11-2,TGTGCCAGCAGCCACGGGGGGGCTGGAGAATTGACTGAAGCTTTCTTT,CASSHGGAGELTEAFF
NA,NA,TRBJ2-6,TRBV4-1,TGCGCCAGCAGCACACAAGGGTTGTCGGGGTCTGGGGCCAACGTCCTGACTTTC,CASSTQGLSGSGANVLTF
NA,NA,TRBJ1-1,TRBV7-8,TGTGCCAGCAGCCAAACGATGGACAGTACCGCTTCGGCTTTCTTT,CASSQTMDSTASAFF
TRBD1,once,TRBJ1-6,TRBV24-1,TGTGCCACCACCCCGAGTTCACAGGGGTCCTATAATTCACCCCTCCACTTT,CATTPSSQGSYNSPLHF
NA,once,TRBJ2-1,TRBV28,TGTGCCAGCAGGGGGGGAGGCGGCAATGAGCAGTTCTTC,CASRGGGGNEQFF
NA,few,TRBJ2-1,TRBV7-8,TGTGCCAGCAGCTTAATGAACAGGGAACGTGAGCAGTTCTTC,CASSLMNREREQFF
NA,NA,TRBJ2-7,TRBV6-1,TGTGCCAGCAGTGAAGACCAGGTCAGGTACGAGCAGTACTTC,CASSEDQVRYEQYF
NA,NA,TRBJ2-1,TRBV5-4,TGTGCCAGCAGCCCAGGACAGAGCTCCTACAATGAGCAGTTCTTC,CASSPGQSSYNEQFF
TRBD1,few,TRBJ1-1,TRBV5-4,TGTGCCAGCAGCCACCTGGACAGGCCAGGGGAAGCTTTCTTT,CASSHLDRPGEAFF
TRBD1,NA,TRBJ1-3,TRBV5-1,TGCGCCAGCAGCTTGGCCGGGACAGGGGGATTCACGTCGCTTCTCTCTGGAAACACCATATATTTT,CASSLAGTGGFTSLLSGNTIYF
NA,NA,TRBJ2-1,TRBV7-2,TGTGCCAGCAGCTACCAGGGAGGCTCCTACAATGAGCAGTTCTTC,CASSYQGGSYNEQFF
TRBD1,NA,TRBJ2-2,TRBV30,TGTGCCTGGGCGGGACAGGGGATCGGCACCGGGGAGCTGTTTTTT,CAWAGQGIGTGELFF
TRBD2,NA,TRBJ2-3,TRBV18,TGTGCCAGCTCACCAGAGACTAGCGGGGGTACGCAGTATTTT,CASSPETSGGTQYF
NA,medium-sized,TRBJ2-1,TRBV28,TGTGCCAGCAGCCCTCTTGCCCTATCCTACAATGAGCAGTTCTTC,CASSPLALSYNEQFF
TRBD2,few,TRBJ2-1,TRBV3-1/TRBV3-2,TGTGCCAGCAGGGCAAGGACTAGCGGGGGGTACAATGAGCAGTTCTTC,CASRARTSGGYNEQFF
TRBD1,NA,TRBJ1-6,TRBV19,TGTGCCAGTAGTATCACAGGGGGTAATTCACCCCTCCACTTT,CASSITGGNSPLHF
TRBD1,NA,TRBJ1-2,TRBV28,TGTGCCAGCAGTCGTCCCGGGACAGGGAACTATGGCTACACCTTC,CASSRPGTGNYGYTF
TRBD1,NA,TRBJ1-5,TRBV19,TGTGCCAGTAGTGACAGGGTACGGCAGCCCCAGCATTTT,CASSDRVRQPQHF
NA,NA,TRBJ1-4,TRBV5-5,TGTGCCAGCAGCCCCGGACAGTTCGATGAAAAACTGTTTTTT,CASSPGQFDEKLFF
TRBD2,NA,TRBJ2-3,TRBV28,TGTGCCAGCAGTTTGGCGGGGGGGCGAAGAGATACGCAGTATTTT,CASSLAGGRRDTQYF
NA,NA,TRBJ1-2,TRBV5-4,TGTGCCAGCAGCTTGCTGAGCGGGTCCCTTAACTATGGCTACACCTTC,CASSLLSGSLNYGYTF
NA,NA,TRBJ2-3,TRBV5-1,TGCGCCAGCAGCCGACAGACCACAGATACGCAGTATTTT,CASSRQTTDTQYF
NA,NA,TRBJ2-3,TRBV3-1/TRBV3-2,TGTGCCAGCAGCCAAGATTTGCTAGCAGGAAATACGCAGTATTTT,CASSQDLLAGNTQYF
TRBD2,NA,TRBJ2-2,TRBV5-1,TGCGCCAGCAGCTTGACTAGCGGGGGGGCAACCGGGGAGCTGTTTTTT,CASSLTSGGATGELFF
TRBD1,few,TRBJ2-2,TRBV25-1,TGTGCCAGCAGTGGGTTTTGGGACAGGGACGGGGAGCTGTTTTTT,CASSGFWDRDGELFF
NA,NA,TRBJ2-6,TRBV14,TGTGCCAGCAGCTCACAGGGGGCCAACGTCCTGACTTTC,CASSSQGANVLTF
NA,NA,TRBJ1-1,TRBV30,TGTGCCTGGATCTCCGGGAGCGGCACTGAAGCTTTCTTT,CAWISGSGTEAFF
TRBD1,few,TRBJ1-5,TRBV28,TGTGCCAGCAGTTCCGGGACAGGGGGTCAGCCCCAGCATTTT,CASSSGTGGQPQHF
NA,NA,TRBJ1-4,TRBV2,TGTGCCAGCAGTCAACGGGGTACAACTAATGAAAAACTGTTTTTT,CASSQRGTTNEKLFF
NA,NA,TRBJ1-2,TRBV5-6,TGTGCCAGCAGCATCCTCGGGAAGCCCTACACCTTC,CASSILGKPYTF
NA,NA,TRBJ2-1,TRBV29-1,TGCAGCGTTGAAGATAGGGGTCTAAGAGGGCAGTTCTTC,CSVEDRGLRGQFF
TRBD1,NA,TRBJ2-7,TRBV18,TGTGCCAGCTCACCCCGGGACAGCATATACGAGCAGTACTTC,CASSPRDSIYEQYF
NA,NA,TRBJ1-2,TRBV28,TGTGCCAGCAGTTTTTTGGGTGCCGGGAGCGGCTACACCTTC,CASSFLGAGSGYTF
NA,once,TRBJ1-4,TRBV6-5,TGTGCCAGCAGTTACTTAGGGGGGGCTAATGAAAAACTGTTTTTT,CASSYLGGANEKLFF
NA,NA,TRBJ1-2,TRBV24-1,TGTGCCACCAGCCCTACATCCGCCAGGCCTAACTATGGCTACACCTTC,CATSPTSARPNYGYTF
NA,NA,TRBJ2-3,TRBV7-2,TGTGCCAGCAGCTTACAACGGGGAGATACGCAGTATTTT,CASSLQRGDTQYF
NA,NA,TRBJ2-2,TRBV10-2,TGCGCCAGCAGTGAGCTCAGGGCCGGGGAGCTGTTTTTT,CASSELRAGELFF
TRBD1,NA,TRBJ2-5,TRBV9,TGTGCCAGCAGCGTAGGGACGATGACAGGGGCCGGGGAGACCCAGTACTTC,CASSVGTMTGAGETQYF
NA,NA,TRBJ2-5,TRBV3-1/TRBV3-2,TGTGCCAGCAGCCCGGACTTTCAAGAGACCCAGTACTTC,CASSPDFQETQYF
TRBD1,NA,TRBJ1-2,TRBV7-2,TGTGCCAGCAGCAAGGGACAGGACTATGGCTACACCTTC,CASSKGQDYGYTF
TRBD2,NA,TRBJ2-1,TRBV30,TGTGCCTGGAGTGTATTCGGTCTAACTAGCGGGACCGACAATGAGCAGTTCTTC,CAWSVFGLTSGTDNEQFF
NA,NA,TRBJ2-5,TRBV2,TGTGCCAGCAGTGAAGCAGGGACACCTCGCCGAGAGACCCAGTACTTC,CASSEAGTPRRETQYF
TRBD1,NA,TRBJ2-7,TRBV30,TGTGCCTGGGCGGGACAGGGGGTTGGCGAGCAGTACTTC,CAWAGQGVGEQYF
NA,NA,TRBJ2-7,TRBV6-5,TGTGCCAGCTACAGGGACGAGCAGTACTTC,CASYRDEQYF
NA,once,TRBJ2-3,TRBV20-1,TGCAGTGCTAGTCAGGAGGCAGATACGCAGTATTTT,CSASQEADTQYF
NA,NA,TRBJ1-1,TRBV25-1,TGTGCCAGCAGTGGCTACGGGGACACTGAAGCTTTCTTT,CASSGYGDTEAFF
NA,NA,TRBJ1-1,TRBV11-3,TGTGCCAGCAGCGACGGACAGCCGAACACTGAAGCTTTCTTT,CASSDGQPNTEAFF
NA,once,TRBJ1-5,TRBV6-1,TGTGCCAGCAGTGAGGTTGGCAGGTCGGGCAATCAGCCCCAGCATTTT,CASSEVGRSGNQPQHF
NA,few,TRBJ1-6,TRBV5-1,TGCGCCAGCAGCTTTGGACCTGACTACAATTCACCCCTCCACTTT,CASSFGPDYNSPLHF
NA,once,TRBJ2-7,TRBV14,TGTGCCAGCAGCCAAGCCAGCTCCTACGAGCAGTACTTC,CASSQASSYEQYF
NA,NA,TRBJ2-7,TRBV5-5,TGTGCCAGCAGCTTGGATTCATTTCCCTACGAGCAGTACTTC,CASSLDSFPYEQYF
NA,NA,TRBJ2-5,TRBV2,TGTGCCAGCAGTGAAATGGGGGCGCGGGAGACCCAGTACTTC,CASSEMGARETQYF
TRBD2,NA,TRBJ2-7,TRBV6-5,TGTGCCAGCAGTTACTCTAGCGGGGTGAATGACGAGCAGTACTTC,CASSYSSGVNDEQYF
NA,NA,TRBJ2-1,TRBV27,TGTGCCAGCAGTTTATCGGGCGGTCAGGGGTTGAACTCCTACAATGAGCAGTTCTTC,CASSLSGGQGLNSYNEQFF
NA,NA,TRBJ2-3,TRBV27,TGTGCCAGCAATCCTGGCAGAGACATCACAGATACGCAGTATTTT,CASNPGRDITDTQYF
NA,NA,TRBJ1-2,TRBV4-2,TGTGCCAGCAGCCACGCAGACAACGGCTATGGCTACACCTTC,CASSHADNGYGYTF
TRBD2,NA,TRBJ2-1,TRBV3-1/TRBV3-2,TGTGCCAGCAGCCAACAAACCGGGACTAGCGGGATATCCTACAATGAGCAGTTCTTC,CASSQQTGTSGISYNEQFF